The 21 T cell receptor beta chains reported below all come from one sample, sequenced in a study of molecular identifiers for immune sequencing clone quantification. TCRdb processed the PCR reads anew with MiXCR; each CDR3 protein has one entry. Counted here are 550,000 to 750,000 distinct CDR3 sequences, roughly 21% occurring once; the ten biggest clones make up around 0.86%. The sequenced material came from naive CD8+ T cells from blood, with Jurkat cell RNA spiked in. The subset is: FACS-sorted CD8+CD4-CCR7+CD45RA+ naive T cells. The source of these receptors is a human donor in good health. Some libraries in this study had Jurkat cell RNA spiked in.

This chain connects TRBV3-2 to TRBJ2-7. TRBV3-2 is labeled a pseudogene. CDR3 size: 16 residues. CDR3: CASSQDHGGEKYEQYF. The DNA of the CDR3 is TGTGCCAGCAGCCAAGACCACGGTGGAGAGAAGTACGAGCAGTACTTC.

In its sample, this clonotype was seen many times. The chain joins TRBV3-1 to TRBJ1-4; possibly TRBD1 for D (6 bases). Trimming left V 1 base short and J 7 bases short, with 19 bases between. Germline CDR1 is LGHDT and CDR2 is YNNKEL (reference sequence). This CDR3 is 17 amino acids long. CDR3 residues: CASSQVELRGYGEKLFF. CDR3 in DNA: TGTGCCAGCAGCCAAGTAGAACTCAGGGGTTATGGTGAAAAACTGTTTTTT.

This clonotype was seen at least ten times. The chain links TRBV4-1 to TRBJ1-4; D is unresolved. CDR1 and CDR2 (germline): MGHRA, YSYEKL. CDR3 length: 14 amino acids. The V and J ends lost 4 bases and 8 bases respectively, with 14 bases between them. In DNA, the CDR3 is TGCGCCAGCAGCCGCGGCAGTGTGAAGGAAAAACTGTTTTTT. The encoded protein is CASSRGSVKEKLFF.

This chain links TRBV9 with TRBJ1-2, with unresolved D. The CDR3 has 17 amino acids. Trimming pared 0 bases from V and 6 bases from J, leaving 21 bases between. Germline V gene sequence: CDR1 SGDLS, CDR2 YYNGEE. The CDR3 DNA sequence: TGTGCCAGCAGCGTAGCTACGGAGGGAGGCCCCCTCCATGGCTACACCTTC. Translated, it gives CASSVATEGGPLHGYTF.

The chain uses TRBV19 and TRBJ2-3, with no clear D. The length of the CDR3 is 14 residues. The germline CDR1 and CDR2 sequences are LNHDA and SQIVND (reference sequence). Trimming removed 7 bases from V and 2 bases from J, with 13 bases in between. CDR3 in amino acids: CASKYGVHTDTQYF. In DNA form, the CDR3 reads TGTGCCAGTAAATACGGAGTTCACACAGATACGCAGTATTTT.

This chain uses TRBV19 with TRBJ2-3; 11 bases line up with TRBD2. CDR1 and CDR2 from the germline V gene are LNHDA and SQIVND (reference sequence). This CDR3 region has 15 residues. Losses at the gene ends were 7 bases for V and 6 bases for J; bases not matched to a gene: 9. CDR3 nucleotides: TGTGCCAGTACAAGTTTAGCGGGGGGGATGGATACGCAGTATTTT. Amino acid sequence: CASTSLAGGMDTQYF.

This clonotype was seen more than once but under ten times. The rearrangement uses TRBV4-1 and TRBJ2-1; D gene unclear. Trimming left V 0 bases short and J 8 bases short, with 11 bases between. The V gene's germline CDR1 is MGHRA and CDR2 YSYEKL. The CDR3 length is 14 residues. The CDR3 loop is CASSQEGPGHEQFF. The CDR3 nucleotides are TGCGCCAGCAGCCAAGAGGGCCCTGGGCATGAGCAGTTCTTC.

This clonotype came up a few times. V and J are TRBV6-5 and TRBJ2-7, with 7 bases matching TRBD2. The CDR3 has 15 residues. The V gene end was trimmed by 4 bases and the J gene end by 6 bases; junction bases not matched to a gene: 12. Germline V lookup: CDR1 MNHEY, CDR2 SVGAGI. The CDR3 loop reads CASSSPLRGVLEQYF. CDR3 bases: TGTGCCAGCAGTTCCCCTCTCCGGGGGGTTCTCGAGCAGTACTTC.

This clonotype has ten or more counts. The J gene is TRBJ2-2, the V gene TRBV7-9; no clear D. The CDR3 is made up of 11 amino acids. Trimming removed 4 bases from V and 7 bases from J, with 4 bases in between. Germline CDR1 SEHNR, CDR2 FQNEAQ (reference sequence). The CDR3 loop reads CASSWVGELFF. The CDR3 nucleotides are TGTGCCAGCAGCTGGGTCGGGGAGCTGTTTTTT.

This clonotype was seen ten or more times. J is TRBJ2-3 and V is TRBV5-1; 9 nucleotides line up with TRBD2. V shed 0 bases and J 0 bases; nucleotides not matched to a gene: 5. Germline V lookup: CDR1 SGHRS, CDR2 YFSETQ. The CDR3 runs 17 residues. The CDR3 bases are TGCGCCAGCAGCTTGGACCCTAGCGGGACTAGCACAGATACGCAGTATTTT. This translates into CASSLDPSGTSTDTQYF. The full variable domain, with the rest looked up from reference TRBV5-1 and TRBJ2-3, is KAGVTQTPRYLIKTRGQQVTLSCSPISGHRSVSWYQQTPGQGLQFLFEYFSETQRNKGNFPGRFSGRQFSNSRSEMNVSTLELGDSALYLCASSLDPSGTSTDTQYFGPGTRLTVL.

For this clonotype: This may be a read error: a much more frequent sequence differs by one nucleotide. The V gene is TRBV20-1, the J gene TRBJ2-7; D not certain. V was cut by 5 bases and J by 5 bases, with 10 bases left in between. The CDR3 covers 11 residues. Germline values: CDR1 DFQATT, CDR2 SNEGSKA (reference sequence). CDR3 sequence: CSARQLDEQYF. Written as DNA, the CDR3 is TGCAGTGCTCGGCAGCTTGACGAGCAGTACTTC.

Ten or more counts support this clonotype. The CDR3: CASSLREEGLNEQYF. The CDR3 DNA reads as TGTGCCAGCAGCTTGAGGGAGGAAGGTTTGAACGAGCAGTACTTC. The V gene is TRBV5-4, the J gene TRBJ2-7; D may be TRBD2 (6 bases). Deletions cut 1 base from V and 5 bases from J, with 16 bases between. The CDR3 covers 15 residues. Per germline, CDR1 SGHNT and CDR2 YYREEE (reference sequence).

This chain joins TRBV5-1 and TRBJ2-7, with D hard to call. This CDR3 has 15 residues. The ends were cut back, 0 bases at V and 0 bases at J, with 10 bases in the middle. The germline V gene encodes CDR1 SGHRS and CDR2 YFSETQ. As DNA, the CDR3 is TGCGCCAGCAGCTTGGTATCAGCCCTCTCCTACGAGCAGTACTTC. Its protein is CASSLVSALSYEQYF.

This clonotype has only one observation. A much larger clone is a single base away; this may be a read error. No conserved phenylalanine or tryptophan ends this CDR3, so it is likely a read error. V usage is TRBV19 and J usage is TRBJ2-3, with TRBD2 identical over 9 bases. The CDR3 covers 17 residues. Germline V gene data show CDR1 as LNHDA and CDR2 as SQIVND (reference sequence). As DNA, the CDR3 is TGTGTCCACGACAGGAAGCTCATAGCGGGGGTGCTGGATACGCAGTATCTT. Translation: CVHDRKLIAGVLDTQYL.

This chain links TRBV2 with TRBJ1-6, with D unresolved. V dropped 0 bases and J dropped 10 bases, with 16 bases sitting between them. CDR3 length: 16 amino acids. CDR1 SNHLY and CDR2 FYNNEI come from the germline V gene. The CDR3 region is CASSEAAGNPGSPLHF. CDR3 coding DNA: TGTGCCAGCAGTGAAGCGGCGGGAAACCCGGGATCACCCCTCCACTTT.

This clonotype was counted many times. This chain links TRBV9 with TRBJ2-1; the match to TRBD2 covers 14 bases. This CDR3 contains 15 residues. Per germline, CDR1 SGDLS and CDR2 YYNGEE. The ends lost 3 bases at V and 8 bases at J; junction bases unmatched: 4. The CDR3 DNA reads TGTGCCAGCAGCGAAGGGACTAGCGGGGGCGATGAGCAGTTCTTC. Its protein product is CASSEGTSGGDEQFF.

Remarks on this clonotype: This sequence may be a read error, since a much larger clone differs from it by one base. This rearrangement joins TRBV12-3 or TRBV12-4 to TRBJ1-1; the match to TRBD1 covers 7 bases. CDR3 length equals 14 residues. The CDR3 reads CASSFQSGGAEASF. As DNA, the CDR3 is TGTGCCAGCAGTTTCCAGTCAGGGGGGGCTGAAGCTTCCTTT.

The table lists this clonotype with a few counts. The chain uses TRBV20-1 and TRBJ2-5; maybe TRBD1 (6 bases). Looked up from germline, CDR1 is DFQATT and CDR2 is SNEGSKA (reference sequence). V lost 0 bases and J 5 bases, leaving 19 bases between the germline ends. This CDR3 spans 16 amino acids. CDR3 sequence reads: CSARDPQGWTEETQYF. In DNA, the CDR3 is TGCAGTGCTAGAGATCCGCAGGGGTGGACCGAGGAGACCCAGTACTTC.

The chain links TRBV5-3 to TRBJ2-1; 11 bases match TRBD1. TRBV5-3 is an ORF, and what it does is uncertain. This CDR3 contains 15 residues. The V segment lost 8 bases and the J segment 10 bases; nucleotides outside the gene matches: 14. DNA for the CDR3: TGTGCCAGCAGCCCCGGACAGGGGGCGTCCTACGAGCAGTTCTTC. Its protein is CASSPGQGASYEQFF.

This clonotype was seen many times. The chain couples TRBV4-3 to TRBJ1-1; possibly TRBD1 for D (5 bases). Per germline, CDR1 LGHNA and CDR2 YSLEER. Trimming left V 1 base short and J 2 bases short, with 11 bases between. The CDR3 is made up of 15 amino acids. Written as DNA, the CDR3 is TGCGCCAGCAGCCAAGTCGCAGGGCAAAACACTGAAGCTTTCTTT. Its translation is CASSQVAGQNTEAFF.

Details on this clonotype: One base away lies a much larger clone, so this may be a sequencing read error. The chain carries TRBV2 and TRBJ2-5; TRBD2 agrees at 10 bases. Trimming removed 6 bases from V and 4 bases from J; junction bases left unmatched: 14. The CDR3 sequence is 17 residues long. Germline V gives CDR1 SNHLY, CDR2 FYNNEI. DNA of the CDR3: TGTGCCAGCAGACTCAAACTAAGCGGGGGGGCCGGAGAGACCCAGTACTTC. It specifies CASRLKLSGGAGETQYF.